This T cell receptor (beta chain) emerged from a study of T cells expressing NK-cell markers (dated by TCRdb to between 2020 and 2021). For context, the study as a whole: Seven or eight donors provided sorted CD3+CD56+NKG2C+, CD3+CD56+NKG2C- and CD3+CD56-NKG2C+ T-cell subsets, whose TCR beta-chain repertoires were profiled. Of the eight sequenced donors, seven were found to be HCMV-seropositive and one was found to be HCMV-seronegative. The eight sequenced donors were randomly selected healthy volunteers, three men and five women. Sequencing of the libraries produced 2 x 150 bp reads on Illumina HiSeq 2000/2500, MiSeq or NextSeq. The full study reports these points: Those dominant clonotypes were again the most abundant among CD3+CD56-NKG2C+ cells in a few donors, at about 25-60.1%. In more than 5 donors, the dominant CD3+CD56+NKG2C+ clonotypes were found to rank among the top 10 CD8+ clonotypes and to make up roughly 1.0-7.5% of CD8+ T cells. Whether the expanded NKG2C-expressing T cell clones were specific for HCMV antigens remained unclear.

Sequencing was carried out with an Illumina HiSeq 2000. TCR beta cDNA libraries were prepared using 5'RACE template switching, which introduced a universal primer site and unique molecular identifiers. Synthesis of cDNA was primed from the TCR beta constant segment and was followed by two consecutive PCR amplification steps. Turning to the authors' computational methods: Reads were demultiplexed and grouped by UMI with MIGEC, and clonotypes were assembled and quantified with MiTCR. To remove erroneous sequences, TCR cDNA sequences were retained only when supported by two or more reads. The tcR package was used for downstream repertoire analysis, and clonotypes were matched across fractions by CDR3 nucleotide sequence plus V segment. VDJmatch was used to annotate antigen specificity against VDJdb, with one amino acid substitution in CDR3 permitted. TCRdb reprocessed the sequencing reads and holds a single record per CDR3 protein sequence, with no DNA. The V and J calls follow TCRdb's processing rather than the paper's. The table for this sample records 120,000 to 150,000 distinct CDR3 sequences. Roughly an eighth of the sample lies in the top ten.

About this clonotype itself: This receptor's antigen is unknown.

Measured from the cysteine to the phenylalanine, the CDR3 is 14 residues long. The DNA is not on file. Taken from the germline V gene, the CDR1 and CDR2 loops are MDHEN and SYDVKM. To determine HCMV serostatus, a commercial ELISA kit was used to detect HCMV-specific IgG in serum. Ficoll density gradient centrifugation was used to isolate peripheral blood mononuclear cells from blood. The source is a young man in good health. Donor details come from another sample of the same person, matched by shared clones. Sequenced input: blood T cells: a sorted CD56 or NKG2C T cell subset, CD4+ or CD8+ T cells, or bulk PBMC T cells (not recorded which). The rearrangement joined TRBV28 to TRBJ2-1; TCRdb calls TRBD1, which cannot be checked without DNA. The CDR3 protein sequence reads: CASRSSGAWNEQFF.